Following are 2 T cell receptor beta chains from one sample sequenced in a study of response to subunit inactivated influenza vaccine. TCRdb reanalysed the RT-PCR reads using MiXCR and keeps one entry per CDR3 protein. The table has hundreds of thousands of distinct CDR3 sequences, 12% seen once. The sample was PBMCs from blood, taken on the day of vaccination. The source is a man aged 50 to 59 who received an inactivated influenza vaccine.

This sequence joins TRBV4-2 and TRBJ2-1; D might be TRBD1 or TRBD2, each matching 5 bases. The germline V gene encodes CDR1 LGHNA and CDR2 YNFKEQ. Trimming stripped 3 bases from V and 2 bases from J, with 11 bases between. This CDR3 is built from 15 residues. CDR3 region: CASSHNRDAYNEQFF. The CDR3 DNA sequence: TGTGCCAGCAGCCACAACCGGGACGCCTACAATGAGCAGTTCTTC.

The chain uses TRBV7-9 and TRBJ2-4; maybe TRBD2 (5 bases). Trimming took 5 bases from V and 11 from J, leaving 19 bases between them. Looked up from germline, CDR1 is SEHNR and CDR2 is FQNEAQ (reference sequence). This CDR3 has 14 residues. In DNA form, the CDR3 reads TGTGCCAGCAGCGCCTCAGGTGGACTTTGGGTTCAGTACTTC. It specifies CASSASGGLWVQYF. Full variable domain (rest looked up from reference TRBV7-9 and TRBJ2-4): DTGVSQNPRHKITKRGQNVTFRCDPISEHNRLYWYRQTLGQGPEFLTYFQNEAQLEKSRLLSDRFSAERPKGSFSTLEIQRTEQGDSAMYLCASSASGGLWVQYFGAGTRLSVL.